What follows are 6 T cell receptor beta chains derived from one specimen sequenced in a study of OX40 agonist ivuxolimab in advanced cancers. Data came from immunoSEQ multiplex PCR; TCRdb stores just in-frame clones and leaves some out. The sample lists 50,000 or so clones, around 77% occurring once. Source: CD4+ or CD8+ T cells sorted from blood, taken in a trial of the OX40 agonist ivuxolimab. These receptors were obtained from an adult with an advanced solid tumor such as melanoma, head and neck, liver or kidney cancer.

The chain links TRBV5-4 to TRBJ2-1, with D perhaps matching TRBD2 (6 bases). V lost 0 bases, J lost 0 bases, and 10 bases lay in between. The CDR3 is 16 residues long. Germline loops: CDR1 SGHNT, CDR2 YYREEE (reference sequence). CDR3 in amino acids: CASSLGGTGSYNEQFF. DNA for the CDR3: TGTGCCAGCAGCTTGGGCGGGACCGGCTCCTACAATGAGCAGTTCTTC. The full variable domain, its missing parts supplied by reference TRBV5-4 and TRBJ2-1, is ETGVTQSPTHLIKTRGQQVTLRCSSQSGHNTVSWYQQALGQGPQFIFQYYREEENGRGNFPPRFSGLQFPNYSSELNVNALELDDSALYLCASSLGGTGSYNEQFFGPGTRLTVL.

The gene calls are TRBV5-3 and TRBJ2-7, with D maybe TRBD1 (6 bases). TRBV5-3 is an open reading frame whose function is uncertain. The CDR3 loop spans 13 amino acids. The V end lost 3 bases, the J end lost 7 bases, and 14 bases lay between the germline ends. CDR3 residues: CARSWGHREEQYF. The CDR3 bases are TGTGCCAGAAGCTGGGGGCACCGTGAGGAGCAGTACTTC.

The chain uses TRBV5-1 and TRBJ2-3; D is perhaps TRBD2 (6 bases). There are 18 residues in the CDR3. The germline CDR1 and CDR2 sequences are SGHRS and YFSETQ. V was shortened by 4 bases and J by 6 bases, with 27 bases between the two germline ends. CDR3 nucleotides: TGCGCCAGCAGCGGAATTGAATTGGGGACTCAAGGACGGGATACGCAGTATTTT. The encoded protein is CASSGIELGTQGRDTQYF. Full variable domain (outside the CDR3, taken from reference TRBV5-1 and TRBJ2-3): KAGVTQTPRYLIKTRGQQVTLSCSPISGHRSVSWYQQTPGQGLQFLFEYFSETQRNKGNFPGRFSGRQFSNSRSEMNVSTLELGDSALYLCASSGIELGTQGRDTQYFGPGTRLTVL.

This clone has a handful of counts. J is TRBJ1-1 and V is TRBV28; D not certain. The CDR3 is made up of 12 amino acids. The germline CDR1 and CDR2 sequences are MDHEN and SYDVKM. V was pared by 7 bases and J by 6 bases, with 12 bases between. CDR3 region: CASTKEGAEAFF. CDR3 nucleotides: TGTGCCAGCACCAAGGAAGGCGCTGAAGCTTTCTTT.

This sequence joins TRBV18 and TRBJ1-3; D ambiguous. Per germline, CDR1 KGHSH and CDR2 LQKENI. V lost 3 bases to trimming and J lost 0 bases, with 12 bases between them. The CDR3 has 16 residues. Here the CDR3 DNA reads TGTGCCAGCTCACCGGTCCAGGAACCCTCTGGAAACACCATATATTTT. It encodes CASSPVQEPSGNTIYF.

CDR3 in amino acids: CASSESGEQYF. The CDR3 region has the DNA TGTGCCAGCAGTGAGTCGGGAGAGCAGTACTTC. The chain recombines TRBV2 with TRBJ2-7, with D perhaps matching TRBD2 (5 bases). CDR1 SNHLY and CDR2 FYNNEI come from the germline V gene. This CDR3 contains 11 residues. The V gene lost 3 bases and the J gene lost 7 bases, with 7 bases spanning the gap.